This T cell receptor beta chain was captured by sequencing in a study of blood T cells in healthy people across ages. At the level of the study: About one barcoded beta molecule per two T cells was captured by template switching.

V lost 4 bases and J lost 2, with 18 bases in between. The CDR3 has 16 residues. CDR1 and CDR2 (germline): MGHDK, SYGVNS. With a J-beta primer mix and a sample-barcoded 5' primer, a second PCR ran about 7 to 12 cycles. Samples each returned at least 3 million CDR3-containing paired-end reads. TCRdb re-called the 5' RACE reads with MiXCR, one entry per CDR3 protein. Among about 1.4 million distinct CDR3 sequences, 55% to 75% were seen once, and the ten largest hold 5.5% to 8%. This clonotype was obtained from a man aged 18 to 29 in good health. The chain employs TRBV25-1 and TRBJ2-7; TRBD2 might be the D (6 bases). The sequenced sample was blood. The CDR3: CASSGGEVADPYEQYF. The DNA for the CDR3 is TGTGCCAGCAGTGGAGGAGAGGTAGCGGATCCCTACGAGCAGTACTTC.